What follows is one T cell receptor beta chain and its context. Trimming removed 0 bases at V and 6 bases at J, with 12 bases between. This CDR3 spans 15 amino acids. The germline CDR1 and CDR2 sequences are MNHEY and SVGEGT. This specimen comes from a study of T-cell reconstitution after alpha-beta-depleted transplantation in children. Unique molecular identifiers tagged the TCRbeta library. TCRdb redid the calling of the PCR reads with MiXCR, one entry per CDR3 protein. Of 600,000 to 700,000 distinct CDR3 sequences detected, around a sixth appear once; the ten largest clones hold 1.1%. Sequencing was performed on PBMCs from the stem cell graft donor, taken from the stem cell graft. This TCR was sampled from a human donor who donated a stem cell graft to a child with acute myeloid leukemia. The chain employs TRBV6-2 or TRBV6-3 and TRBJ1-3; possibly TRBD1 for D (6 bases). The CDR3 nucleotides are TGTGCCAGCAGTTACTCTCCAGGGGTTGCAAACACCATATATTTT. Translated: CASSYSPGVANTIYF.